These T cell receptor beta chains were read from a single sample in a study of low-dose radiotherapy and immunotherapy resistance in tumors. TCRdb reanalysed the reads using MiXCR and keeps one entry per CDR3 protein. The sample holds tens of thousands of distinct CDR3 sequences, more than 20% seen once. Specimen: PBMCs, collected after low-dose radiotherapy plus immunotherapy. These receptors all stem from a female donor with ovarian cancer. The CDR3 runs from the conserved cysteine through the conserved F or W. The order of the fields is J gene, V gene, D gene, clone size, CDR3 DNA, CDR3 protein. A D gene is named only where the DNA matches it firmly. Clone size is not always given. Where it is, it says once, few, many or a class for expanded clones.

J: TRBJ1-1
V: TRBV7-2
D: .
size: many
DNA: TGTGCCAGCAGCCAACAGCCGGATTTTAACACTGAAGCTTTCTTT
CDR3: CASSQQPDFNTEAFF

J: TRBJ2-1
V: TRBV20-1
D: TRBD1
size: few
DNA: TGCAGTGCTAAAAAAACCGGGACAGGGGTCAATGAGCAGTTCTTC
CDR3: CSAKKTGTGVNEQFF

J: TRBJ2-1
V: TRBV3-1
D: .
size: many
DNA: TGTGCCAGCAGCCAAGGAGGCAGCCATAGCTCCTACAATGAGCAGTTCTTC
CDR3: CASSQGGSHSSYNEQFF

J: TRBJ2-7
V: TRBV6-6
D: .
size: many
DNA: TGTGCCAGCAGTTTCCTTGGGGAGCAGTACTTC
CDR3: CASSFLGEQYF

J: TRBJ1-1
V: TRBV7-9
D: TRBD1
size: many
DNA: TGTGCCAGCAGCCTAGGGACAGTTGAAGCTTTCTTT
CDR3: CASSLGTVEAFF

J: TRBJ2-1
V: TRBV28
D: TRBD2
size: .
DNA: TGTGCCAGCAGCCGAGGACTAGCGGGAGTCGAGCAGTTCTTC
CDR3: CASSRGLAGVEQFF

J: TRBJ2-7
V: TRBV12-3/TRBV12-4
D: .
size: few
DNA: TGTGCCAGCAGCCTGGAGGGACAGCTAACCTACGAGCAGTACTTC
CDR3: CASSLEGQLTYEQYF

J: TRBJ2-3
V: TRBV20-1
D: .
size: many
DNA: TGCAGTGCTAGAGATTCGGGACGGGGGGCCCCCCCAGATACGCAGTATTTT
CDR3: CSARDSGRGAPPDTQYF

J: TRBJ1-2
V: TRBV7-9
D: .
size: many
DNA: TGTGCCAGCAGCTTAGCGTCCCGCGAGGACTATGGCTACACCTTC
CDR3: CASSLASREDYGYTF

J: TRBJ2-2
V: TRBV5-1
D: .
size: .
DNA: TGCGCCAGCAGCTTGACAGGGATTAACACCGGGGAGCTGTTTTTT
CDR3: CASSLTGINTGELFF

J: TRBJ2-5
V: TRBV5-1
D: .
size: many
DNA: TGCGCCAGCAGACAAGGAGAGACCCAGTACTTC
CDR3: CASRQGETQYF

J: TRBJ1-1
V: TRBV6-5
D: TRBD1
size: many
DNA: TGTGCCAGCTCCCCAAGGGACAGGGGAAGGAGTTACACTGAAGCTTTCTTT
CDR3: CASSPRDRGRSYTEAFF

J: TRBJ2-7
V: TRBV18
D: .
size: .
DNA: TGTGCCAGCTCACCAGTGACAGAGGCCTACGAGCAGTACTTC
CDR3: CASSPVTEAYEQYF

J: TRBJ2-1
V: TRBV3-1
D: TRBD2
size: many
DNA: TGTGCCAGCAGCGACTTAGCGGGAGGCTCATACAATGAGCAGTTCTTC
CDR3: CASSDLAGGSYNEQFF

J: TRBJ2-7
V: TRBV20-1
D: .
size: many
DNA: TGCAGTGCCGGCGGGACCTACGAGCAGTACTTC
CDR3: CSAGGTYEQYF

J: TRBJ2-6
V: TRBV13
D: TRBD2
size: many
DNA: TGTGCCAGCAGCTCCTTTAGCGGGAGGACTTCTGGGGCCAACGTCCTGACTTTC
CDR3: CASSSFSGRTSGANVLTF

J: TRBJ2-1
V: TRBV10-3
D: TRBD2
size: many
DNA: TGTGCCATCAGTGTCCTGAGCGGGGGGGGAAATGAGCAGTTCTTC
CDR3: CAISVLSGGGNEQFF

J: TRBJ2-7
V: TRBV12-3/TRBV12-4
D: TRBD2
size: medium-sized
DNA: TGTGCCAGCGGCCTCGGGGGGTCCTACGAGCAGTACTTC
CDR3: CASGLGGSYEQYF

J: TRBJ2-5
V: TRBV7-2
D: .
size: many
DNA: TGTGCCAGCAGCCCCGGCCCGGGAGAGACCCAGTACTTC
CDR3: CASSPGPGETQYF

J: TRBJ2-7
V: TRBV21-1
D: .
size: many
DNA: TGTGCCAGCAGCAAAGTAGCGGGAGGAGGGTATAAGCAGTACTTC
CDR3: CASSKVAGGGYKQYF

J: TRBJ2-7
V: TRBV13
D: .
size: many
DNA: TGTGCCAGCAGCTTACGGCCGCCGGGCCAAGAGCAGTACTTC
CDR3: CASSLRPPGQEQYF

J: TRBJ2-5
V: TRBV6-2/TRBV6-3
D: TRBD2
size: many
DNA: TGTGCCAGCAGCGGCGGGACTAGCTGGGGGCAAGAGACCCAGTACTTC
CDR3: CASSGGTSWGQETQYF

J: TRBJ1-1
V: TRBV3-1
D: TRBD1
size: many
DNA: TGTGCCAGCAGCCAGCCGAGGGGGCTGAACACTGAAGCTTTCTTT
CDR3: CASSQPRGLNTEAFF

J: TRBJ1-4
V: TRBV10-3
D: .
size: .
DNA: TGTGCCATCAGGGATGACAGCCCGAATGAAAAACTGTTTTTT
CDR3: CAIRDDSPNEKLFF

J: TRBJ2-5
V: TRBV20-1
D: .
size: .
DNA: TGCAGTGCTAGAAGGTATACCCAAGAGACCCAGTACTTC
CDR3: CSARRYTQETQYF

J: TRBJ1-1
V: TRBV27
D: .
size: many
DNA: TGTGCCAGCAGTTCAAGGAGGCAGGCGAACACTGAAGCTTTCTTT
CDR3: CASSSRRQANTEAFF

J: TRBJ1-1
V: TRBV28
D: TRBD1
size: .
DNA: TGTGCCAGCAGTTTATCGAGGGGGCAGGGGAACACTGAAGCTTTCTTT
CDR3: CASSLSRGQGNTEAFF

J: TRBJ2-7
V: TRBV28
D: TRBD2
size: medium-sized
DNA: TGTGCCAGCAGCGGTGCGGGAGGGCCGTACGAGCAGTACTTC
CDR3: CASSGAGGPYEQYF

J: TRBJ2-5
V: TRBV7-9
D: .
size: many
DNA: TGTGCCAGCAGCTTATCGGTTGGGGAGACCCAGTACTTC
CDR3: CASSLSVGETQYF

J: TRBJ2-3
V: TRBV9
D: .
size: many
DNA: TGTGCCAGCACCCCCGAACTCACAGATACGCAGTATTTT
CDR3: CASTPELTDTQYF

J: TRBJ1-3
V: TRBV20-1
D: .
size: many
DNA: TGCAGTGCTAGAGACCCGGTCTCTGGAAACACCATATATTTT
CDR3: CSARDPVSGNTIYF

J: TRBJ2-6
V: TRBV6-2/TRBV6-3
D: .
size: many
DNA: TGTGCCAGCAGTTACGCCTATAGGGCTGGGGCCAACGTCCTGACTTTC
CDR3: CASSYAYRAGANVLTF

J: TRBJ1-3
V: TRBV12-3/TRBV12-4
D: .
size: few
DNA: TGTGCCAGCAGTTTCGGGGGGTCCGGAAACACCATATATTTT
CDR3: CASSFGGSGNTIYF

J: TRBJ2-7
V: TRBV11-2
D: .
size: many
DNA: TGTGCCAGCGGGGGGGTGGCGGGGGCAGGCGAGCAGTACTTC
CDR3: CASGGVAGAGEQYF

J: TRBJ2-1
V: TRBV5-3
D: TRBD2
size: many
DNA: TGTGCCAGCAGCTTGGTTGCGGGAGGGGCTTACAATGAGCAGTTCTTC
CDR3: CASSLVAGGAYNEQFF

J: TRBJ2-1
V: TRBV7-2
D: .
size: few
DNA: TGTGCCAGCAGCCAACGGAATCAGCGGTTCTTC
CDR3: CASSQRNQRFF

J: TRBJ1-6
V: TRBV20-1
D: TRBD1
size: many
DNA: TGCAGTGCCCGGACAGGGCCTTATAATTCACCCCTCCACTTT
CDR3: CSARTGPYNSPLHF

J: TRBJ2-3
V: TRBV7-7
D: TRBD1
size: many
DNA: TGTGCTAGCAGCCGACAGGGTAACACAGATACGCAGTATTTT
CDR3: CASSRQGNTDTQYF

J: TRBJ1-5
V: TRBV25-1
D: TRBD1
size: many
DNA: TGTGCCAGCAAACAACAGGGGCCCAATCAGCCCCAGCATTTT
CDR3: CASKQQGPNQPQHF

J: TRBJ2-2
V: TRBV9
D: .
size: many
DNA: TGTGCCAGCAGCGCCCGGACGTCCGGGGAGCTGTTTTTT
CDR3: CASSARTSGELFF

J: TRBJ2-4
V: TRBV12-3/TRBV12-4
D: .
size: many
DNA: TGTGCCAGCAGCCTGGGGGCCCCCGGGAACATTCAGTACTTC
CDR3: CASSLGAPGNIQYF

J: TRBJ2-5
V: TRBV2
D: .
size: many
DNA: TGTGCCAGTCGACAGTTCCAAGAGACCCAGTACTTC
CDR3: CASRQFQETQYF

J: TRBJ2-1
V: TRBV29-1
D: .
size: many
DNA: TGCAGCGTTGAAAGGGGTGTGAATGAGCAGTTCTTC
CDR3: CSVERGVNEQFF

J: TRBJ2-7
V: TRBV10-2
D: .
size: many
DNA: TGCGCCAGCAGTGATGCAGGCTACGAGCAGTACTTC
CDR3: CASSDAGYEQYF